The text below deals with one T cell receptor (beta chain). Its cognate antigen has yet to be identified. There are no base qualities to consult, and no much larger clone falls within one base. In the paper's terms, the time point label means: healthy volunteer bleed at 6 weeks. Total RNA was extracted from unfractionated whole blood that had been collected in Tempus Blood RNA tubes. Five healthy volunteers served as TCR sequencing controls and were bled at day 0, 2 weeks and 6 weeks. The source of the sample is a study of human T cells and chemical hapten exposure (dated by TCRdb to about 2021). Turning to the overall study: Libraries were pooled for sequencing, and variation in per-sample TCR yields was attributed mainly to small differences in library volumes within the pool. The study tracked peripheral blood TCR repertoire changes in vivo during primary and secondary sensitization to the hapten diphenylcyclopropenone (DPC) in alopecia patients. Each blood RNA sample was used to sequence both TCR alpha and TCR beta chains.

A distance of 21 bases separates the germline ends of V and J, which lose 9 bases and 6 bases respectively. The CDR3 covers 15 residues, taking in both the cysteine and the phenylalanine. Only the CDR3 portion is preserved as DNA: 45 bases, with reading frame beginning at the first base. CDR1 and CDR2, per the germline V gene (reference sequence), are LNHDA and SQIVND. Libraries were made using RACE. The sequencer was a NextSeq 500. During library preparation, unique molecular identifiers were attached to individual cDNA molecules so that TCRs could be counted quantitatively and reproducibly. On the authors' methods: A median of roughly 99,000 TCRs per sample was observed, with a range of about 20,000 to 750,000. The Decombinator software suite was used to annotate the V, J and CDR3 of the TCR reads. To make PS versus PT1 abundance plots, every sample was subsampled to the same number of TCRs (28,000). TCRs were defined as expanded if absent before sensitization and observed at least eight times at the 2-week time point. The raw public data were reprocessed by TCRdb itself: fastp quality trimming at Q25, MiXCR clonotype calling, in-frame beta chains only. Each entry merges the rows of one CDR3 protein and shows their most common DNA and genes. The V and J calls were determined by TCRdb, not by the authors. The sample has about 65,000 distinct CDR3 sequences on record, around 6.3% of them singletons. The ten largest clones capture around 3.4% of the sample.

Study-level results and caveats: The number of TCRs above 1 in 1000 frequency did not change with DPC sensitization; there was no evidence of global repertoire structure alterations. Repeated subsampling changed both the strength of the expansion versus patch-test correlation and the threshold at which that correlation became significant.

The sequencing input was whole blood. This chain is built from TRBV19 and TRBJ2-1, with the D call tentatively TRBD1 or TRBD2, each fitting 6 bases. The receptor was derived from a female donor in good health. Some clones in this sample may be carry-over from other donors' samples. The DNA is TGTGCCAGCTGGGGGGCCGGGGGAAGGTCCAATGAGCAGTTCTTC. This yields the protein CASWGAGGRSNEQFF.